Shown below are 22 T cell receptor beta chains from a single sample sequenced in a study of response to subunit inactivated influenza vaccine (dated by TCRdb to the late 2010s). Library creation used RT-PCR. Sequencer: Illumina HiSeq 2500. TCRdb cleaned the public reads at Q25 with fastp, built clones with MiXCR and kept in-frame beta chains. Rows merge per CDR3 protein into single entries with the most common DNA and genes. The sample contains over 400,000 distinct CDR3 sequences, roughly 13% of them found a single time. The ten largest clones represent around 13% of the sample. Explained via the paper, the time point label denotes: 45 days after influenza vaccine administration. The sample consisted of PBMCs from blood, taken 40 to 50 days after vaccination. The source is a man aged 50-60 years who received an inactivated influenza vaccine. Donor details come from another sample of the same person, matched by shared clones.

The CDR3 loop is CASSRSGAAETQYF. In nucleotides, the CDR3 is TGTGCCAGCAGTCGCTCAGGGGCTGCGGAGACCCAGTACTTC. The chain employs TRBV12-3 or TRBV12-4 and TRBJ2-5; a weak D match, TRBD1 (6 bases). The CDR3 runs 14 residues. The germline V and J ends were trimmed by 5 bases and 5 bases, with 15 bases remaining between them.

The sample holds a few counts of this clonotype. The chain carries TRBV2 and TRBJ2-1, with D maybe TRBD2 (6 bases). The CDR3 runs 15 residues. The germline gives CDR1 SNHLY, CDR2 FYNNEI. Between the trimmed V and J ends, which lost 1 base and 3 bases, there was a span of 10 bases. The CDR3 loop reads CASSEVGRDYNEQFF. DNA for the CDR3: TGTGCCAGCAGTGAAGTGGGGCGGGACTACAATGAGCAGTTCTTC.

As regards this clonotype: One junction end disagrees with the germline gene, perhaps due to a read error. The J gene is TRBJ2-1, the V gene TRBV12-3 or TRBV12-4; 10 positions agree with TRBD2. The length of the CDR3 is 16 residues. The CDR3 loop reads CASSLAGVTGYNEQFF. DNA of the CDR3: TGTGCCAGCAGTCTAGCGGGAGTAACGGGTTACAATGAGCAGTTCTTC.

Only a few counts were recorded for this clonotype. V and J are TRBV19 and TRBJ2-2, with 7 bases identical to TRBD1. Germline V gene sequence: CDR1 LNHDA, CDR2 SQIVND (reference sequence). The V gene end was trimmed by 9 bases and the J gene end by 6 bases; junction bases not matched to a gene: 4. The CDR3 sequence is 12 residues long. The CDR3 region is CASAQGAGELFF. For the CDR3, the DNA is TGTGCCAGCGCCCAGGGGGCCGGGGAGCTGTTTTTT.

This clonotype was detected only a few times. V is TRBV5-1 and J is TRBJ1-2; D remains ambiguous. The CDR3 sequence is 14 residues long. Germline CDR1 reads SGHRS; CDR2 reads YFSETQ. V was cut by 0 bases and J by 4 bases, with 10 bases left in between. CDR3 in amino acids: CASSLGTFSYGYTF. DNA of the CDR3: TGCGCCAGCAGCTTGGGGACCTTCTCCTATGGCTACACCTTC.

This clonotype was seen only a few times. The V gene is TRBV10-3, the J gene TRBJ2-3; the D gene could be TRBD1 or TRBD2 (5 bases each). Germline V gene data show CDR1 as ENHRY and CDR2 as SYGVKD. V gave up 10 bases and J gave up 6 bases, with 14 bases separating them. The CDR3 has 12 residues. As DNA, the CDR3 is TGTGCCACAGGGCAGGGCGGGGATACGCAGTATTTT. Translating it yields CATGQGGDTQYF.

The chain couples TRBV24-1 to TRBJ2-5; D is possibly TRBD1 (6 bases). This CDR3 has 15 residues. The germline CDR1 and CDR2 sequences are KGHDR and SFDVKD. Trimming removed 4 bases at V and 1 base at J, with 12 bases between. CDR3 amino acids: CATSDPTGLQETQYF. The CDR3 coding sequence is TGTGCCACCAGTGACCCAACAGGGCTCCAAGAGACCCAGTACTTC.

This clonotype came up many times. This chain connects TRBV20-1 to TRBJ1-5, with D uncertain. The CDR3 length is 12 residues. The V end lost 8 bases, the J end lost 7 bases, and 15 bases lay between the germline ends. Germline CDR1 DFQATT, CDR2 SNEGSKA (reference sequence). The CDR3 DNA is TGCAGTTCGGACCCCTTAGGGCAGCCCCAGCATTTT. This encodes CSSDPLGQPQHF.

The chain uses TRBV2 and TRBJ2-7; 8 positions match TRBD2. Per the germline V gene, CDR1 is SNHLY and CDR2 is FYNNEI. The V gene end was trimmed by 5 bases and the J gene end by 5 bases; junction bases not matched to a gene: 2. The CDR3 is 12 residues long. CDR3 sequence: CASSRTSHEQYF. CDR3 in DNA: TGTGCCAGCAGTCGGACTAGCCACGAGCAGTACTTC.

The table lists this clonotype with many counts. The gene calls are TRBV5-1 and TRBJ2-1; 8 nucleotides match TRBD2. Germline V lookup: CDR1 SGHRS, CDR2 YFSETQ. Unmatched junction bases numbered 14, after V lost 4 bases and J lost 8 bases. The CDR3 totals 16 residues. Here the CDR3 reads CASSPGVGTRGDEQFF. Here the CDR3 DNA reads TGCGCCAGCAGCCCGGGGGTCGGGACTAGAGGCGATGAGCAGTTCTTC.

The chain joins TRBV7-2 to TRBJ2-7; TRBD2 agrees at 13 bases. Germline V CDR1 and CDR2: SGHTA, FQGNSA. V was pared by 5 bases and J by 1 base, with 5 bases of the junction left unmatched. The CDR3 runs to 16 residues. CDR3 region: CASSPTSGRASYEQYF. Written as DNA, the CDR3 is TGTGCCAGCAGCCCAACTAGCGGGAGGGCTTCCTACGAGCAGTACTTC.

The rearrangement links TRBV2 to TRBJ2-1; perhaps TRBD2 as D (6 bases). The germline V gene has CDR1 SNHLY and CDR2 FYNNEI. The CDR3 extends over 13 amino acids. Trimming removed 7 bases at V and 7 bases at J, with 14 bases between. CDR3 sequence: CASTLTSKNEQFF. The DNA for the CDR3 is TGTGCCAGCACCTTGACTAGTAAGAATGAGCAGTTCTTC.

This clonotype was detected only a few times. This rearrangement joins TRBV11-2 to TRBJ2-2; 13 bases fit TRBD2. CDR3 length: 18 residues. Trimming cost V 4 bases and J 4 bases; bases outside gene matches: 9. Germline-derived CDR1 and CDR2 are SGHAT and FQNNGV. The CDR3 here is CASSSTSGGFSATGELFF. For the CDR3, the DNA is TGTGCCAGCAGCTCGACTAGCGGGGGGTTTTCGGCCACCGGGGAGCTGTTTTTT. Complete variable domain (other parts from reference TRBV11-2 and TRBJ2-2): EAGVAQSPRYKIIEKRQSVAFWCNPISGHATLYWYQQILGQGPKLLIQFQNNGVVDDSQLPKDRFSAERLKGVDSTLKIQPAKLEDSAVYLCASSSTSGGFSATGELFFGEGSRLTVL.

In this sample, this clonotype turned up a few times. V and J are TRBV5-1 and TRBJ2-7, with TRBD2 matching 7 bases. The V segment lost 0 bases and the J segment 4 bases; nucleotides outside the gene matches: 4. CDR1 and CDR2 (germline): SGHRS, YFSETQ. The CDR3 spans 14 residues. CDR3 region: CASSLGGSEYEQYF. In nucleotides, the CDR3 is TGCGCCAGCAGCTTGGGCGGGAGTGAATACGAGCAGTACTTC.

This chain connects TRBV12-3 or TRBV12-4 to TRBJ1-2, with unresolved D. The CDR3 extends over 14 amino acids. V gave up 0 bases and J gave up 5 bases, with 10 bases separating them. The CDR3, as DNA: TGTGCCAGCAGTTTAGCGATAGAGTTATATGGCTACACCTTC. Residues: CASSLAIELYGYTF.

The chain is built from TRBV18 and TRBJ2-1, with unresolved D. This CDR3 contains 13 residues. Germline CDR1 is KGHSH and CDR2 is LQKENI. The V and J ends lost 3 bases and 8 bases respectively, with 11 bases between them. The CDR3 DNA reads as TGTGCCAGCTCACCCTTTTCATTCGATGAGCAGTTCTTC. Translation: CASSPFSFDEQFF.

The sample holds a few counts of this clonotype. The gene calls are TRBV2 and TRBJ1-2; tentative D call: TRBD1 (6 bases). Trimming took off 8 bases at V and 10 bases at J, with 14 bases between the two ends. CDR1 and CDR2 (germline): SNHLY, FYNNEI. This CDR3 is built from 11 residues. CDR3 DNA: TGTGCCAGCGGAACAGGGAGGAACTACACCTTC. Translation: CASGTGRNYTF. Combining the CDR3 with reference TRBV2 and TRBJ1-2 gives the whole variable domain EPEVTQTPSHQVTQMGQEVILRCVPISNHLYFYWYRQILGQKVEFLVSFYNNEISEKSEIFDDQFSVERPDGSNFTLKIRSTKLEDSAMYFCASGTGRNYTFGSGTRLTVV.

V is TRBV11-2 and J is TRBJ2-5; tentatively, D is TRBD1 or TRBD2 (5 bases each). The CDR3 spans 12 residues. Trimming stripped 7 bases from V and 10 bases from J, with 16 bases between. Germline-derived CDR1 and CDR2 are SGHAT and FQNNGV. The CDR3 reads CASTSTSGHQYF. The CDR3 DNA reads as TGTGCCAGCACCTCTACAAGCGGACACCAGTACTTC.

This sequence joins TRBV14 and TRBJ2-1; D may be TRBD1 or TRBD2 (5 bases each). This CDR3 region has 16 residues. CDR1 and CDR2 (germline): SGHDN, FVKESK. The V end was cut by 4 bases, the J end by 1 base, with 14 bases between. The chain's CDR3 is CASSRTGTGSYNEQFF. The CDR3 coding sequence is TGTGCCAGCAGCCGAACCGGGACGGGTTCCTACAATGAGCAGTTCTTC.

V gene TRBV6-1 combines with J gene TRBJ1-1; 9 bases map to TRBD1. CDR1 and CDR2 (germline): MNHNS, SASEGT. With 6 bases clipped from V and 5 bases from J, the junction kept 7 bases outside the gene matches. CDR3 length equals 14 residues. The CDR3 is CASSFRQGGTEAFF. CDR3 nucleotide sequence: TGTGCCAGCAGCTTTCGACAGGGGGGGACTGAAGCTTTCTTT.

The V and J genes are TRBV7-9 and TRBJ1-1; TRBD1 aligns across 7 bases. Germline trimming cut 4 bases from V and 4 bases from J; bases unmatched to any gene: 12. The V gene's germline CDR1 is SEHNR and CDR2 FQNEAQ (reference sequence). CDR3 length: 16 residues. CDR3 DNA sequence: TGTGCCAGCAGCTCGCCCACGGAGGGGGCCGGCACTGAAGCTTTCTTT. This translates into CASSSPTEGAGTEAFF. Combining the CDR3 with reference TRBV7-9 and TRBJ1-1 gives the whole variable domain DTGVSQNPRHKITKRGQNVTFRCDPISEHNRLYWYRQTLGQGPEFLTYFQNEAQLEKSRLLSDRFSAERPKGSFSTLEIQRTEQGDSAMYLCASSSPTEGAGTEAFFGQGTRLTVV.

V and J are TRBV2 and TRBJ2-4; possible D gene TRBD1, 5 bases. CDR1 and CDR2 from the germline V gene are SNHLY and FYNNEI. The CDR3 sequence is 13 residues long. V lost 6 bases to trimming and J lost 8 bases, with 14 bases between them. The CDR3 reads CASSSRVEHIQYF. The CDR3 coding sequence is TGTGCCAGCAGCAGCAGGGTTGAGCACATTCAGTACTTC.